A selection of T cell receptor beta chains follows, all from one sample in a study of cytomegalovirus exposure and HLA in healthy donors. TCRdb's table, derived via immunoSEQ multiplex PCR, lists solely in-frame clones and lacks some. The table lists 150,000 to 200,000 clones, approximately 80% of them singletons. Sequencing input: PBMCs. The receptors were gathered from a boy aged 2-9 years in good health and CMV-seronegative. CDR3s include the opening cysteine and the closing phenylalanine or tryptophan. The D gene is left open where the match is weak. Clone sizes are given selectively: once, few, many, or a class where the clone is expanded.

cdr3_aa: CSVGNRGTGELFF
cdr3_nt: TGCAGCGTTGGGAACAGGGGCACCGGGGAGCTGTTTTTT
v_call: TRBV29-1
d_call: TRBD1
cdr3_length: 13
clone_size: few
j_call: TRBJ2-2

cdr3_aa: CASSLRQGGELFF
cdr3_nt: TGTGCCAGCAGCTTACGACAGGGAGGTGAACTGTTTTTT
v_call: TRBV11-2
d_call: TRBD1
cdr3_length: 13
clone_size: .
j_call: TRBJ1-4

cdr3_aa: CASSTTGTAYEQYF
cdr3_nt: TGTGCCAGCAGCACGACAGGAACCGCCTACGAGCAGTACTTC
v_call: TRBV21-1
d_call: .
cdr3_length: 14
clone_size: .
j_call: TRBJ2-7

cdr3_aa: CASSLYLSGRAEDTQYF
cdr3_nt: TGTGCCAGCAGCCTCTACCTTAGCGGGAGGGCCGAAGATACGCAGTATTTT
v_call: TRBV4-2
d_call: TRBD2
cdr3_length: 17
clone_size: .
j_call: TRBJ2-3

cdr3_aa: CASSVALNRGQGEKLFF
cdr3_nt: TGTGCCAGCAGCGTAGCCCTCAACAGGGGGCAGGGTGAAAAACTGTTTTTT
v_call: TRBV9
d_call: TRBD1
cdr3_length: 17
clone_size: .
j_call: TRBJ1-4

cdr3_aa: CASSLVQLAGVHNEQFF
cdr3_nt: TGTGCCAGCAGCTTGGTTCAACTAGCGGGAGTCCACAATGAGCAGTTCTTC
v_call: TRBV5-4
d_call: TRBD2
cdr3_length: 17
clone_size: once
j_call: TRBJ2-1

cdr3_aa: CASSYSSEGGYGYTF
cdr3_nt: TGTGCCAGCAGTTACTCGAGTGAAGGGGGCTATGGCTACACCTTC
v_call: TRBV6-5
d_call: .
cdr3_length: 15
clone_size: .
j_call: TRBJ1-2

cdr3_aa: CASSGRSPISYEQYF
cdr3_nt: TGCGCCAGCAGCGGTCGTTCCCCAATATCCTACGAGCAGTACTTC
v_call: TRBV10-2
d_call: .
cdr3_length: 15
clone_size: .
j_call: TRBJ2-7

cdr3_aa: CASSLRQGPYNEQFF
cdr3_nt: TGTGCCAGCAGCCTCAGACAGGGCCCATACAATGAGCAGTTCTTC
v_call: TRBV4-2
d_call: TRBD1
cdr3_length: 15
clone_size: .
j_call: TRBJ2-1

cdr3_aa: CAWSMTTGGTEAFF
cdr3_nt: TGTGCCTGGAGCATGACAACAGGGGGCACTGAAGCTTTCTTT
v_call: TRBV30
d_call: TRBD1
cdr3_length: 14
clone_size: .
j_call: TRBJ1-1

cdr3_aa: CASSQARTDITEAFF
cdr3_nt: TGCGCCAGCAGCCAAGCTCGGACGGACATCACTGAAGCTTTCTTT
v_call: TRBV4-1
d_call: .
cdr3_length: 15
clone_size: .
j_call: TRBJ1-1

cdr3_aa: CASSLNTGTRRNEQFF
cdr3_nt: TGTGCCAGCAGCCTTAATACCGGGACTAGACGAAATGAGCAGTTCTTC
v_call: TRBV5-6
d_call: TRBD2
cdr3_length: 16
clone_size: once
j_call: TRBJ2-1

cdr3_aa: CASSQVSRGNEQFF
cdr3_nt: TGCGCCAGCAGCCAAGTTAGCCGCGGAAATGAGCAGTTCTTC
v_call: TRBV4-1
d_call: .
cdr3_length: 14
clone_size: .
j_call: TRBJ2-1

cdr3_aa: CASLPSRNTDTQYF
cdr3_nt: TGTGCCAGCCTACCCTCGCGGAACACAGATACGCAGTATTTT
v_call: TRBV7-9
d_call: .
cdr3_length: 14
clone_size: .
j_call: TRBJ2-3

cdr3_aa: CASSFLGPPGDTEAFF
cdr3_nt: TGTGCCAGCAGCTTCTTGGGCCCACCGGGGGATACTGAAGCTTTCTTT
v_call: TRBV5-5
d_call: .
cdr3_length: 16
clone_size: .
j_call: TRBJ1-1

cdr3_aa: CASSFDRVLGAGELFF
cdr3_nt: TGTGCCAGCAGCTTCGACAGGGTATTGGGCGCCGGGGAGCTGTTTTTT
v_call: TRBV7-9
d_call: TRBD1
cdr3_length: 16
clone_size: .
j_call: TRBJ2-2

cdr3_aa: CASRSGTGVEAFF
cdr3_nt: TGTGCCAGCAGATCCGGGACAGGGGTTGAAGCTTTCTTT
v_call: TRBV6-5
d_call: TRBD1
cdr3_length: 13
clone_size: .
j_call: TRBJ1-1

cdr3_aa: CASSFRDRGGYTF
cdr3_nt: TGTGCCAGCAGCTTTCGAGACAGGGGTGGCTACACCTTC
v_call: TRBV9
d_call: TRBD1
cdr3_length: 13
clone_size: .
j_call: TRBJ1-2

cdr3_aa: CASSHIGRNTEAFF
cdr3_nt: TGCGCCAGCAGCCACATCGGGAGGAACACTGAAGCTTTCTTT
v_call: TRBV5-1
d_call: .
cdr3_length: 14
clone_size: .
j_call: TRBJ1-1

cdr3_aa: CASSPFTSGSTDTQYF
cdr3_nt: TGTGCCAGCAGTCCGTTTACTAGCGGCTCCACAGATACGCAGTATTTT
v_call: TRBV28
d_call: TRBD2
cdr3_length: 16
clone_size: once
j_call: TRBJ2-3

cdr3_aa: CASSLVGQGFTNEKLFF
cdr3_nt: TGTGCCAGCAGCTTAGTAGGTCAGGGATTCACTAATGAAAAACTGTTTTTT
v_call: TRBV7-2
d_call: .
cdr3_length: 17
clone_size: .
j_call: TRBJ1-4

cdr3_aa: CASSFRTSGSPYEQYF
cdr3_nt: TGTGCCAGCAGCTTTCGGACTAGCGGGAGCCCCTACGAGCAGTACTTC
v_call: TRBV7-9
d_call: TRBD2
cdr3_length: 16
clone_size: .
j_call: TRBJ2-7

cdr3_aa: CASSQTIAKNIQYF
cdr3_nt: TGTGCCAGCAGCCAAACTATAGCCAAAAACATTCAGTACTTC
v_call: TRBV14
d_call: .
cdr3_length: 14
clone_size: .
j_call: TRBJ2-4

cdr3_aa: CASSKGGERDTQYF
cdr3_nt: TGTGCCAGCAGCAAAGGCGGGGAAAGGGATACGCAGTATTTT
v_call: TRBV21-1
d_call: .
cdr3_length: 14
clone_size: .
j_call: TRBJ2-3

cdr3_aa: CASSLSSGVKETQYF
cdr3_nt: TGTGCCAGCAGCTTGAGTAGCGGGGTTAAGGAGACCCAGTACTTC
v_call: TRBV5-4
d_call: TRBD2
cdr3_length: 15
clone_size: .
j_call: TRBJ2-5

cdr3_aa: CASSPGQNTGELFF
cdr3_nt: TGTGCCAGCAGCCCTGGACAGAACACCGGGGAGCTGTTTTTT
v_call: TRBV5-6
d_call: .
cdr3_length: 14
clone_size: few
j_call: TRBJ2-2

cdr3_aa: CASSESGGVSYNEQFF
cdr3_nt: TGCGCCAGCAGCGAGAGCGGGGGGGTCTCCTACAATGAGCAGTTCTTC
v_call: TRBV5-1
d_call: TRBD2
cdr3_length: 16
clone_size: .
j_call: TRBJ2-1

cdr3_aa: CAWRPGPSDTQYF
cdr3_nt: TGTGCCTGGAGACCTGGCCCTTCAGATACGCAGTATTTT
v_call: TRBV30
d_call: .
cdr3_length: 13
clone_size: .
j_call: TRBJ2-3

cdr3_aa: CASSLGRVSYEQYF
cdr3_nt: TGTGCCAGCAGCTTAGGGAGAGTCAGCTACGAGCAGTACTTC
v_call: TRBV7-6
d_call: .
cdr3_length: 14
clone_size: .
j_call: TRBJ2-7

cdr3_aa: CASSEGLADSTDTQYF
cdr3_nt: TGTGCCAGCAGCGAGGGACTAGCAGACAGCACAGATACGCAGTATTTT
v_call: TRBV9
d_call: TRBD2
cdr3_length: 16
clone_size: .
j_call: TRBJ2-3

cdr3_aa: CASSQGAPYGYTF
cdr3_nt: TGTGCCAGTAGTCAGGGGGCGCCCTATGGCTACACCTTC
v_call: TRBV19
d_call: TRBD1
cdr3_length: 13
clone_size: .
j_call: TRBJ1-2

cdr3_aa: CASTSGGYEQYF
cdr3_nt: TGTGCCAGCACCTCGGGGGGCTACGAGCAGTACTTC
v_call: TRBV28
d_call: TRBD2
cdr3_length: 12
clone_size: .
j_call: TRBJ2-7

cdr3_aa: CAWNRASGYTF
cdr3_nt: TGTGCCTGGAACAGGGCTAGTGGCTACACCTTC
v_call: TRBV30
d_call: .
cdr3_length: 11
clone_size: few
j_call: TRBJ1-2

cdr3_aa: CASSRKTGTRETQYF
cdr3_nt: TGTGCCAGCAGCCGAAAAACAGGGACACGAGAGACCCAGTACTTC
v_call: TRBV7-8
d_call: .
cdr3_length: 15
clone_size: once
j_call: TRBJ2-5

cdr3_aa: CASSLGQAGNTIYF
cdr3_nt: TGCGCCAGCAGCTTGGGGCAGGCTGGAAACACCATATATTTT
v_call: TRBV5-1
d_call: .
cdr3_length: 14
clone_size: .
j_call: TRBJ1-3

cdr3_aa: CASSPMTALTYEQYF
cdr3_nt: TGTGCCAGCTCACCAATGACAGCCCTAACCTACGAGCAGTACTTC
v_call: TRBV18
d_call: .
cdr3_length: 15
clone_size: .
j_call: TRBJ2-7

cdr3_aa: CASSQDQGLWGYTF
cdr3_nt: TGCGCCAGCAGCCAAGATCAGGGTTTATGGGGCTACACCTTC
v_call: TRBV4-3
d_call: .
cdr3_length: 14
clone_size: .
j_call: TRBJ1-2

cdr3_aa: CASRVSGTGELFF
cdr3_nt: TGTGCCAGTAGGGTTAGCGGGACCGGGGAGCTGTTTTTT
v_call: TRBV19
d_call: TRBD2
cdr3_length: 13
clone_size: .
j_call: TRBJ2-2

cdr3_aa: CASSYGTVNTGELFF
cdr3_nt: TGTGCCAGCAGCTACGGGACAGTGAACACCGGGGAGCTGTTTTTT
v_call: TRBV9
d_call: TRBD1
cdr3_length: 15
clone_size: .
j_call: TRBJ2-2

cdr3_aa: CASSQGGQGYEKLFF
cdr3_nt: TGTGCCAGCAGCCAAGGAGGACAGGGCTATGAAAAACTGTTTTTT
v_call: TRBV25-1
d_call: TRBD1
cdr3_length: 15
clone_size: .
j_call: TRBJ1-4

cdr3_aa: CASSSQWTGTEAFF
cdr3_nt: TGTGCCAGCAGCTCGCAGTGGACGGGAACTGAAGCTTTCTTT
v_call: TRBV7-9
d_call: .
cdr3_length: 14
clone_size: .
j_call: TRBJ1-1

cdr3_aa: CASSVAGRVETQYF
cdr3_nt: TGTGCCAGCAGTGTTGCCGGGAGGGTGGAGACCCAGTACTTC
v_call: TRBV25-1
d_call: TRBD2
cdr3_length: 14
clone_size: .
j_call: TRBJ2-5

cdr3_aa: CASSLGRTSYNEQFF
cdr3_nt: TGTGCCAGCAGCTTAGGCAGGACTTCCTACAATGAGCAGTTCTTC
v_call: TRBV7-2
d_call: .
cdr3_length: 15
clone_size: .
j_call: TRBJ2-1

cdr3_aa: CASSMTSGGVETQYF
cdr3_nt: TGTGCCAGTAGTATGACTAGCGGGGGGGTAGAGACCCAGTACTTC
v_call: TRBV19
d_call: TRBD2
cdr3_length: 15
clone_size: once
j_call: TRBJ2-5

cdr3_aa: CASSLSSAGSTDTQYF
cdr3_nt: TGTGCCAGCAGCTTGTCCTCGGCAGGGAGCACAGATACGCAGTATTTT
v_call: TRBV5-6
d_call: .
cdr3_length: 16
clone_size: .
j_call: TRBJ2-3

cdr3_aa: CASSVVDRHQETQYF
cdr3_nt: TGTGCCAGCAGCGTAGTGGACAGACACCAAGAGACCCAGTACTTC
v_call: TRBV9
d_call: .
cdr3_length: 15
clone_size: .
j_call: TRBJ2-5

cdr3_aa: CASSPDLAGGNEQFF
cdr3_nt: TGCGCCAGCAGCCCTGACCTAGCGGGAGGGAATGAGCAGTTCTTC
v_call: TRBV5-1
d_call: TRBD2
cdr3_length: 15
clone_size: few
j_call: TRBJ2-1

cdr3_aa: CASSSAAVAVYNEQFF
cdr3_nt: TGTGCCAGCAGCTCCGCCGCGGTAGCGGTCTACAATGAGCAGTTCTTC
v_call: TRBV11-2
d_call: .
cdr3_length: 16
clone_size: .
j_call: TRBJ2-1

cdr3_aa: CASDRPNSGNTIYF
cdr3_nt: TGTGCTAGCGACAGGCCAAACTCTGGAAACACCATATATTTT
v_call: TRBV12-5
d_call: .
cdr3_length: 14
clone_size: .
j_call: TRBJ1-3

cdr3_aa: CASSQTPGQGNYEQYF
cdr3_nt: TGCGCCAGCAGCCAGACCCCGGGACAGGGGAACTACGAGCAGTACTTC
v_call: TRBV4-1
d_call: TRBD1
cdr3_length: 16
clone_size: .
j_call: TRBJ2-7

cdr3_aa: CASSNQGRVEDTQYF
cdr3_nt: TGTGCCAGCTCAAACCAGGGCAGGGTGGAAGATACGCAGTATTTT
v_call: TRBV18
d_call: .
cdr3_length: 15
clone_size: .
j_call: TRBJ2-3

cdr3_aa: CASSVDPGQGYEQFF
cdr3_nt: TGTGCCAGCAGCGTTGACCCAGGGCAGGGCTATGAGCAGTTCTTC
v_call: TRBV9
d_call: .
cdr3_length: 15
clone_size: once
j_call: TRBJ2-1

cdr3_aa: CASSFMGQGPYEQYF
cdr3_nt: TGTGCCAGCAGCTTCATGGGACAGGGGCCCTACGAGCAGTACTTC
v_call: TRBV7-9
d_call: TRBD1
cdr3_length: 15
clone_size: .
j_call: TRBJ2-7